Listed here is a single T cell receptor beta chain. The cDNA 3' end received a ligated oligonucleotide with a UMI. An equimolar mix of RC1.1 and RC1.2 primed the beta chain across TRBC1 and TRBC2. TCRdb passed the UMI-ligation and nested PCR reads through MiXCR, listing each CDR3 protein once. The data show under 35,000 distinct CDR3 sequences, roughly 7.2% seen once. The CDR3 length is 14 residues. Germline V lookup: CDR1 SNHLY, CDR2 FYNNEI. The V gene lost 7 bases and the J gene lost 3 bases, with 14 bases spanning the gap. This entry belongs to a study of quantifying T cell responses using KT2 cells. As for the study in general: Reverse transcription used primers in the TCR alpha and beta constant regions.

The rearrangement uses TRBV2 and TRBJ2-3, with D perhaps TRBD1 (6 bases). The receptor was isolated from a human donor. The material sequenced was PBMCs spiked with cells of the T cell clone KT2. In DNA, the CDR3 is TGTGCCAGCATACTGGCAGGGGATACAGATACGCAGTATTTT. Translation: CASILAGDTDTQYF.